The T cell receptor beta chain described here comes from a study of cytomegalovirus exposure and HLA in healthy donors. Study-wide results and limits: As a later analysis revealed, most CMV-associated TCR beta chains appeared HLA-restricted.

The study ran its PCR with 60 Vbeta and 13 Jbeta primers. TCRdb keeps only in-frame clones here, not all; method: immunoSEQ multiplex PCR. The sample lists 200,000 to 250,000 clones, over 75% occurring once. For this clone: Antigen: not known.

The TCR comes from a man younger than 35 in good health and CMV-seronegative. Specimen: PBMCs.

DNA for the CDR3: TGTGCCTGGAGTGTAAGATGGGCAGGTGAGCCTGAAGCTTTCTTT. Translating it yields CAWSVRWAGEPEAFF. The rearrangement links TRBV30 to TRBJ1-1; D is uncertain. V dropped 0 bases and J dropped 6 bases, with 17 bases sitting between them. CDR3 length: 15 residues. In germline, CDR1 is GTSNPN, CDR2 SVGIG (reference sequence).